The 14 T cell receptor beta chains below were found in one sample sequenced in a study of graft-versus-host responses after intestinal transplantation. Data came from immunoSEQ multiplex PCR; TCRdb stores just in-frame clones and leaves some out. There are about 18,000 clones in the sample; roughly 40% occur only once, and about 0.95% lies in the top ten. The sequenced sample was alloreactive CD4+ T cells from a mixed lymphocyte reaction culture, obtained before intestinal transplant. Subset here: CFSE-low proliferating T cells sorted from roughly six-day pre-transplant mixed lymphocyte reaction (GvH or HvG direction). The receptors derive from a human patient who received an intestinal transplant.

The V gene is TRBV5-1, the J gene TRBJ1-2; no reliable D call. The V and J ends lost 4 bases and 7 bases respectively, with 14 bases between them. Germline V gene lookup returns CDR1 SGHRS and CDR2 YFSETQ. This CDR3 spans 13 amino acids. CDR3 coding DNA: TGCGCCAGCAGCCCCCAGACGCGGGGTGGCTACACCTTC. It codes for CASSPQTRGGYTF. The full variable domain, with the rest looked up from reference TRBV5-1 and TRBJ1-2, is KAGVTQTPRYLIKTRGQQVTLSCSPISGHRSVSWYQQTPGQGLQFLFEYFSETQRNKGNFPGRFSGRQFSNSRSEMNVSTLELGDSALYLCASSPQTRGGYTFGSGTRLTVV.

This clone was picked up one time. V is TRBV6-5 and J is TRBJ1-1; the D gene is possibly TRBD1 (6 bases). Germline V gene lookup returns CDR1 MNHEY and CDR2 SVGAGI. V was shortened by 7 bases and J by 5 bases, with 20 bases between the two germline ends. The CDR3 length is 15 residues. The CDR3 region is CASTVMGQTRTEAFF. The CDR3 nucleotides read TGTGCCAGCACCGTAATGGGACAAACAAGAACTGAAGCTTTCTTT.

The chain links TRBV5-1 to TRBJ2-5, with D possibly TRBD1 on 6 matching bases. V gave up 0 bases and J gave up 4 bases, with 25 bases separating them. This CDR3 region has 19 residues. Germline V lookup: CDR1 SGHRS, CDR2 YFSETQ. The CDR3 loop is CASSLGGQYRNPNRETQYF. The CDR3 DNA follows: TGCGCCAGCAGCTTGGGAGGACAGTACAGGAACCCAAACCGAGAGACCCAGTACTTC.

This clone was recorded a few times. The rearrangement links TRBV10-3 to TRBJ1-1; D perhaps matches TRBD1 (6 bases). Germline lookup yields CDR1 ENHRY and CDR2 SYGVKD. With 3 bases removed from V and 0 bases from J, the gap between germline ends came to 11 bases. CDR3 size: 15 residues. CDR3 sequence: CAISEPQGMNTEAFF. The CDR3 DNA follows: TGTGCCATCAGTGAACCCCAGGGGATGAACACTGAAGCTTTCTTT.

The chain links TRBV19 to TRBJ1-2; 7 nucleotides line up with TRBD1. Germline V gene data show CDR1 as LNHDA and CDR2 as SQIVND (reference sequence). The CDR3 loop spans 15 amino acids. Trimming removed 7 bases from V and 5 bases from J; junction bases left unmatched: 13. CDR3 region: CASNIGTARRYGYTF. CDR3 DNA: TGTGCCAGTAACATCGGGACAGCAAGGCGGTATGGCTACACCTTC.

V is TRBV5-7 and J is TRBJ1-3; possible D gene TRBD1, 5 bases. TRBV5-7 carries the ORF label, with uncertain function. V was cut by 0 bases and J by 6 bases, with 16 bases left in between. The CDR3 runs to 16 residues. The CDR3 DNA reads as TGTGCCAGCAGCTTGGGAGGGGCTATGGGGGAAAACACCATATATTTT. It translates to CASSLGGAMGENTIYF.

The genes are TRBV11-2 and TRBJ2-2; D unclear. The V end lost 7 bases, the J end lost 2 bases, and 11 bases lay between the germline ends. Germline lookup yields CDR1 SGHAT and CDR2 FQNNGV. This CDR3 comprises 14 residues. The CDR3, as DNA: TGTGCCAGCATCTCCGGGTCTAACACCGGGGAGCTGTTTTTT. It codes for CASISGSNTGELFF.

The J gene is TRBJ1-5, the V gene TRBV19; TRBD1 agrees at 8 bases. With V trimmed by 3 bases and J by 9 bases, 4 bases remained unmatched. This CDR3 spans 13 amino acids. Germline CDR1 LNHDA, CDR2 SQIVND (reference sequence). CDR3 amino acids: CASSMDRALPQHF. The CDR3 bases are TGTGCCAGTAGTATGGACAGGGCTCTGCCCCAGCATTTT.

This rearrangement joins TRBV5-1 to TRBJ2-5, with 8 nucleotides matching TRBD1. Germline CDR1 is SGHRS and CDR2 is YFSETQ. The CDR3 totals 14 residues. V lost 3 bases and J lost 5; bases outside the gene matches: 6. The CDR3 sequence is CASSSQGAGETQYF. The CDR3, as DNA: TGCGCCAGCAGCTCGCAGGGGGCAGGGGAGACCCAGTACTTC.

The gene calls are TRBV4-1 and TRBJ1-4; TRBD1 agrees at 10 bases. V lost 2 bases, J lost 0 bases, and 6 bases stayed unmatched. Germline CDR1 MGHRA, CDR2 YSYEKL. The CDR3 loop spans 18 amino acids. CDR3 sequence (DNA): TGCGCCAGCAGCCAAAGGGGGACAGGGGCGCCAACTAATGAAAAACTGTTTTTT. The encoded protein is CASSQRGTGAPTNEKLFF.

The gene calls are TRBV1 and TRBJ1-2. TRBV1 is annotated as a pseudogene. The length of the CDR3 is 16 residues. The CDR3 region has the DNA TGCACCAGCAGTGACTACAGTTTGCGAAAGACCTATGGCTACACCTTC. It encodes CTSSDYSLRKTYGYTF.

The chain uses TRBV7-3 and TRBJ2-7; TRBD1 or TRBD2 may be the D gene (6 bases each). Germline V lookup: CDR1 SGHTA, CDR2 FQGTGA. The CDR3 sequence is 14 residues long. The V end lost 4 bases, the J end lost 5 bases, and 15 bases lay between the germline ends. The CDR3 spells CASSYGGHLNEQYF. CDR3 coding DNA: TGTGCCAGCAGCTACGGGGGACATCTTAACGAGCAGTACTTC. The whole variable domain, remainder taken from reference TRBV7-3 and TRBJ2-7, is GAGVSQTPSNKVTEKGKYVELRCDPISGHTALYWYRQSLGQGPEFLIYFQGTGAADDSGLPNDRFFAVRPEGSVSTLKIQRTERGDSAVYLCASSYGGHLNEQYFGPGTRLTVT.

This clone appeared a few times. The gene calls are TRBV21-1 and TRBJ1-6. TRBV21-1 is marked as a pseudogene. The CDR3 is 15 amino acids. The CDR3 loop is CASSPGGRKNSPLHF. In DNA, the CDR3 is TGTGCCAGCAGCCCGGGGGGACGGAAGAATTCACCCCTCCACTTT.

This chain connects TRBV18 to TRBJ1-5, with D uncertain. The germline V and J ends were trimmed by 1 base and 5 bases, with 6 bases remaining between them. This CDR3 is 13 amino acids long. CDR1 KGHSH and CDR2 LQKENI come from the germline V gene. CDR3: CASSPRSDQPQHF. The DNA of the CDR3 is TGTGCCAGCTCACCACGGTCCGATCAGCCCCAGCATTTT.